A selection of T cell receptor beta chains follows, all from one sample in a study of T cell changes during pregnancy in multiple sclerosis. Profiling relied on immunoSEQ multiplex PCR, and the TCRdb table lists in-frame clones only, not all of them. The sample shows 60,000 to 65,000 clones, roughly 87% of them seen only once. This material consisted of peripheral blood, taken in the second trimester of pregnancy. The receptors stem from a female donor in good health, enrolled as a control in a pregnancy study. Each CDR3 is given with its conserved first and last residue. The order of the fields is CDR3 protein, CDR3 DNA, J gene, clone size, V gene, D gene. A D gene is named only where the DNA matches it firmly. Where a row states a size, it is once, few, many or the class of an expanded clone; other rows omit it.

CASSFYTGATGELFF TGCGCCAGCAGCTTCTATACAGGGGCAACCGGGGAGCTGTTTTTT TRBJ2-2 NA TRBV5-1 TRBD1
CASGQGNNEQYF TGTGCCAGTGGACAGGGGAATAACGAGCAGTACTTC TRBJ2-7 NA TRBV19 TRBD1
CASNTGVAGSQYF TGTGCCAGCAACACGGGCGTAGCGGGGTCGCAGTATTTT TRBJ2-3 NA TRBV11-2 TRBD2
CASSPGGPRGEQYF TGTGCCAGCTCACCGGGGGGGCCTAGGGGCGAGCAGTACTTC TRBJ2-7 NA TRBV18 NA
CASRDREYTEAFF TGCGCCAGCCGGGACAGGGAATACACTGAAGCTTTCTTT TRBJ1-1 once TRBV5-1 TRBD1
CASSLRSDAEAFF TGTGCCAGCAGTTTAAGGAGCGACGCTGAAGCTTTCTTT TRBJ1-1 NA TRBV27 NA
CAISETVISGANVLTF TGTGCCATCAGTGAGACGGTAATTTCTGGGGCCAACGTCCTGACTTTC TRBJ2-6 NA TRBV10-3 NA
CASSSGGQARNEKLFF TGTGCCAGCAGCTCGGGGGGGCAGGCGCGAAATGAAAAACTGTTTTTT TRBJ1-4 NA TRBV7-6 NA
CASRAKDRGIFEQYF TGTGCCAGCAGAGCTAAGGACAGGGGTATATTCGAGCAGTACTTC TRBJ2-7 NA TRBV6-1 TRBD1
CASSQVPLLGGNEQYF TGTGCCAGCAGCCAAGTTCCACTTTTGGGGGGGAACGAGCAGTACTTC TRBJ2-7 NA TRBV4-2 TRBD2
CASSVVKASTYEQYF TGTGCCAGCAGTGTAGTAAAGGCCTCGACATACGAGCAGTACTTC TRBJ2-7 NA TRBV6-1 NA
CASSQGSYEQYF TGTGCCAGCAGCCAGGGGTCCTACGAGCAGTACTTC TRBJ2-7 NA TRBV6-1 NA
CASSLRTGANYGYTF TGTGCCAGCAGCCTCAGGACAGGAGCTAACTATGGCTACACCTTC TRBJ1-2 NA TRBV6-4 TRBD1
CASSLLLGLNNEQFF TGTGCCAGCAGCCTGTTATTAGGACTGAACAATGAGCAGTTCTTC TRBJ2-1 NA TRBV7-6 NA
CASSSSGTEQYF TGTGCCAGCAGCTCTAGCGGGACTGAGCAGTACTTC TRBJ2-7 NA TRBV6-5 TRBD2
CASSLAQEVWNEQFF TGCGCCAGCAGCTTGGCCCAGGAGGTGTGGAATGAGCAGTTCTTC TRBJ2-1 NA TRBV5-1 NA
CASSIDYLGQGPTPSYEQYF TGTGCCAGTAGTATAGATTATTTGGGACAGGGTCCAACCCCGTCCTACGAGCAGTACTTC TRBJ2-7 once TRBV19 TRBD1
CASSQKEQPYEQYF TGTGCCAGCAGCCAGAAGGAACAGCCTTACGAGCAGTACTTC TRBJ2-7 NA TRBV7-9 NA
CARGGIRGTGVSEQYF TGTGCCCGGGGGGGAATTCGTGGGACAGGGGTGTCCGAGCAGTACTTC TRBJ2-7 NA TRBV30 TRBD1
CASSPYADREDEQYF TGTGCCAGCTCACCATACGCGGACAGGGAAGACGAGCAGTACTTC TRBJ2-7 NA TRBV18 TRBD1
CASRYSARDTGELFF TGCGCCAGCAGGTACTCTGCAAGAGACACCGGGGAGCTGTTTTTT TRBJ2-2 NA TRBV5-1 NA
CASSLDGAGPNTGELFF TGCGCCAGCAGCTTGGATGGGGCAGGCCCCAACACCGGGGAGCTGTTTTTT TRBJ2-2 NA TRBV5-1 NA